Shown below are 16 T cell receptor beta chains from a single sample sequenced in a study of circulating CD8 cells and anti-PD-1 response in melanoma. The QIAseq Immune Repertoire TCR panel built the libraries from around 15 ng of total RNA. TCRdb passed the reads through MiXCR, listing each CDR3 protein once. The sample holds over a thousand distinct CDR3 sequences, less than 11% seen once. Live CD3+CD8+TCRalphabeta+ cells were sorted into four subsets by PD-1 and/or TIGIT. The source material was CD8+ T cells from PBMCs, sampled at baseline or after one month of anti-PD-1 therapy (not recorded which). These receptors were collected from a human donor with melanoma.

This clonotype is categorized as medium-sized (0.01 to 0.1%). V gene TRBV6-5 combines with J gene TRBJ1-6, with D possibly matching TRBD1 (5 bases). CDR1 MNHEY and CDR2 SVGAGI come from the germline V gene. This CDR3 comprises 17 residues. Trimming removed 5 bases at V and 0 bases at J, with 14 bases between. The CDR3 region is CASSQGTESSYNSPLHF. In DNA form, the CDR3 reads TGTGCCAGCAGTCAAGGGACGGAGAGCTCCTATAATTCACCCCTCCACTTT.

V is TRBV19 and J is TRBJ1-2; D unresolved. Between the trimmed V and J ends, which lost 8 bases and 5 bases, there was a span of 15 bases. CDR3 length: 13 residues. The germline CDR1 and CDR2 sequences are LNHDA and SQIVND (reference sequence). This CDR3 reads CASREGFGYGYTF. CDR3 DNA: TGTGCCAGTCGGGAAGGGTTCGGATATGGCTACACCTTC.

This clonotype is labeled medium-sized. The chain carries TRBV21-1 and TRBJ2-1; the table calls TRBD2, which could not be checked here. TRBV21-1 counts as a pseudogene. CDR3 size: 16 residues. The CDR3 nucleotides are TGTGCCCACACAGCCCCCCGGCTAGAGATGAACAATGAGCAGTTCTTC. Its translation: CAHTAPRLEMNNEQFF.

This clonotype qualifies as large. The V gene is TRBV19, the J gene TRBJ1-2, with D possibly matching TRBD1 (5 bases). The CDR3 has 15 residues. V lost 1 base and J lost 5, with 14 bases in between. Germline values: CDR1 LNHDA, CDR2 SQIVND (reference sequence). CDR3 DNA: TGTGCCAGTAGTATAGGGGGCGCATTTCCATATGGCTACACCTTC. Translating it yields CASSIGGAFPYGYTF.

This clonotype is large (0.1 to 1%) by share. This chain joins TRBV11-1 and TRBJ2-7, with D unresolved. This CDR3 spans 13 amino acids. Trimming pared 3 bases from V and 0 bases from J, leaving 6 bases between. Germline V lookup: CDR1 SGHAT, CDR2 FQDESV (reference sequence). The CDR3 loop is CASSFQSSYEQYF. As DNA, the CDR3 is TGTGCCAGCAGCTTCCAGAGCTCCTACGAGCAGTACTTC.

This clonotype is classed as medium-sized. This chain uses TRBV27 with TRBJ1-5; D is unresolved. The CDR3 has 14 amino acids. CDR1 is MNHEY and CDR2 is SMNVEV in the germline V gene (reference sequence). Trimming removed 3 bases at V and 3 bases at J, with 9 bases between. CDR3 in DNA: TGTGCCAGCAGTTTCGCTGGATACAATCAGCCCCAGCATTTT. Translated, it gives CASSFAGYNQPQHF.

This clonotype is medium-sized in the sample. The chain carries TRBV7-3 and TRBJ2-2; D is ambiguous. In germline, CDR1 is SGHTA, CDR2 FQGTGA. Between the trimmed V and J ends, which lost 5 bases and 7 bases, there was a span of 11 bases. The CDR3 length is 13 residues. The DNA for the CDR3 is TGTGCCAGCAGCCCAACGGCGAGCGGGGAGCTGTTTTTT. Protein: CASSPTASGELFF. The whole variable domain, filled in from reference TRBV7-3 and TRBJ2-2, reads GAGVSQTPSNKVTEKGKYVELRCDPISGHTALYWYRQSLGQGPEFLIYFQGTGAADDSGLPNDRFFAVRPEGSVSTLKIQRTERGDSAVYLCASSPTASGELFFGEGSRLTVL.

This clonotype rates as large. The chain has TRBV19 and TRBJ1-1; perhaps TRBD1 as D (5 bases). The germline CDR1 and CDR2 sequences are LNHDA and SQIVND (reference sequence). The germline V and J ends were trimmed by 7 bases and 6 bases, with 21 bases remaining between them. The CDR3 loop spans 15 amino acids. CDR3 loop: CASKGLLGSASEAFF. CDR3 in DNA: TGTGCCAGTAAGGGGTTGTTGGGATCGGCCTCTGAAGCTTTCTTT.

This clonotype was found a few times. This chain links TRBV12-3 or TRBV12-4 with TRBJ1-1; D may be TRBD1 (5 bases). CDR3 size: 12 residues. Trimming took 2 bases from V and 6 from J, leaving 7 bases between them. CDR3 in DNA: TGTGCCAGCAGTTTACAGGGCGCTGAAGCTTTCTTT. As protein: CASSLQGAEAFF.

This clonotype is medium-sized by share. The chain recombines TRBV29-1 with TRBJ1-1, with D unclear. The CDR3 totals 12 residues. Germline CDR1 SQVTM, CDR2 ANQGSEA. The V gene lost 2 bases and the J gene lost 3 bases, with 7 bases spanning the gap. CDR3 DNA: TGCAGCGTTGAATTTGGCGACACTGAAGCTTTCTTT. Its translation is CSVEFGDTEAFF.

Judged by abundance, this clonotype is large (0.1 to 1%). This chain uses TRBV4-1 with TRBJ1-1; no clear D gene. Germline V CDR1 and CDR2: MGHRA, YSYEKL. The ends were cut back, 4 bases at V and 0 bases at J, with 9 bases in the middle. The CDR3 runs 14 residues. The CDR3 region has the DNA TGCGCCAGCAGCCTCGGAACCCTGAACACTGAAGCTTTCTTT. This sequence encodes CASSLGTLNTEAFF.

This clonotype is labeled large. The chain links TRBV5-8 to TRBJ2-4; maybe TRBD1 (6 bases). The CDR3 is 16 residues long. In germline, CDR1 is SGHTS, CDR2 YDEGEE. With 3 bases removed from V and 0 bases from J, the gap between germline ends came to 13 bases. The CDR3 spells CASSSGQTLAKNIQYF. CDR3 DNA sequence: TGTGCCAGCAGCTCCGGACAGACTCTAGCCAAAAACATTCAGTACTTC.

By sample fraction, this clonotype is medium-sized. The rearrangement links TRBV7-3 to TRBJ2-3; 8 bases agree with TRBD2. The germline CDR1 and CDR2 sequences are SGHTA and FQGTGA. The CDR3 extends over 18 amino acids. V was clipped by 1 base and J by 2 bases; unmatched bases: 11. DNA of the CDR3: TGTGCCAGCAGCTTAATCGGGCCAGCGGGGGAACTCACAGATACGCAGTATTTT. Encoded protein: CASSLIGPAGELTDTQYF. The entire variable domain, with the rest obtained from reference TRBV7-3 and TRBJ2-3, is as follows: GAGVSQTPSNKVTEKGKYVELRCDPISGHTALYWYRQSLGQGPEFLIYFQGTGAADDSGLPNDRFFAVRPEGSVSTLKIQRTERGDSAVYLCASSLIGPAGELTDTQYFGPGTRLTVL.

In its sample, this clonotype ranks as medium-sized. V and J are TRBV4-3 and TRBJ2-2; 8 bases map to TRBD1. Germline V gene sequence: CDR1 LGHNA, CDR2 YSLEER. The J segment lost 7 bases and the V segment lost 5 bases, leaving 6 bases of the junction unmatched. The CDR3 contains 14 residues. DNA of the CDR3: TGCGCCAGCAGCTCGGACAGGGCGATCGGGGAGCTGTTTTTT. Its translation: CASSSDRAIGELFF.

This clonotype is large (0.1 to 1%) by share. The V call is TRBV29-1, the J call TRBJ2-2; tentative D call: TRBD2 (6 bases). Germline values: CDR1 SQVTM, CDR2 ANQGSEA. The CDR3 totals 12 residues. V was clipped by 3 bases and J by 5 bases, with 7 bases between them. The DNA for the CDR3 is TGCAGCGTTGACGGGGGAACCGGGGAGCTGTTTTTT. Amino acids: CSVDGGTGELFF.

In this sample, this clonotype is medium-sized (0.01 to 0.1%). This chain joins TRBV29-1 and TRBJ2-1; TRBD2 matches 12 bases. CDR1 and CDR2 from the germline V gene are SQVTM and ANQGSEA. The V segment lost 7 bases and the J segment 8 bases; nucleotides outside the gene matches: 6. CDR3 length: 13 amino acids. Here the CDR3 DNA reads TGCAGCGCTCTAGCGGGGGGGCGATATGAGCAGTTCTTC. Its protein is CSALAGGRYEQFF.